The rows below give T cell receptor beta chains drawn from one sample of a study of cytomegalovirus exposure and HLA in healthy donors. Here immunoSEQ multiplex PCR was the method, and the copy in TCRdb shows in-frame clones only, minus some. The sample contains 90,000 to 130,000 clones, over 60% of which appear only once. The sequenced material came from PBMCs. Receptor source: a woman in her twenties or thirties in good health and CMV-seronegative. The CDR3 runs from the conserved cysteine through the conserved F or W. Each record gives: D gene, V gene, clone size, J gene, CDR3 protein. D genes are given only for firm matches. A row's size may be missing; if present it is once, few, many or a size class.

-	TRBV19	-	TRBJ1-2	CASSIGGSNYGYTF
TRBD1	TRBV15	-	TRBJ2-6	CATSYYNGRGPGANVLTF
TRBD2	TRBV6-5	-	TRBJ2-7	CASSYSGGRASYEQYF
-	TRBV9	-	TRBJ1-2	CASSDPGPYGYTF
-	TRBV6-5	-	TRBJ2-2	CASSYVGAGELFF
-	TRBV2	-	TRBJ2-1	CASSEARYGQFF
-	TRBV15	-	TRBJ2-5	CATSRYRVETQYF
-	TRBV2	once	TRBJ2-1	CASRIRTISSSNEQFF
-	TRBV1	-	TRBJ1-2	CTSSQESRGLAYGYTF
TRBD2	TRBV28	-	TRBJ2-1	CASSFLSWAGGPREQFF
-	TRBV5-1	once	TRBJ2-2	CASSLGQGRVGELFF
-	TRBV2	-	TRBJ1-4	CASSFRLLPNEKLFF
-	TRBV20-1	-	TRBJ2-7	CSARDLDEQYF
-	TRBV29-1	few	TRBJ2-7	CSVRTAYEQYF
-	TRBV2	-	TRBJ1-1	CASSLGGAVMNTEAFF
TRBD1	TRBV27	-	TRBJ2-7	CASSQSGTGLYEQYF
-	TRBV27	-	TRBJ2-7	CASSFGQSAYEQYF
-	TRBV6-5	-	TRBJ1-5	CASRAGLNQPQHF
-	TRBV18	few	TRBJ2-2	CASSPGVHTGELFF
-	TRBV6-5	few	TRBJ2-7	CASSYSADTKYEQYF
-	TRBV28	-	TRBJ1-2	CASSFRGGRSVEGYTF
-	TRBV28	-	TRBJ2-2	CASKRTSTGELFF
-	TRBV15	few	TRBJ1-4	CATSIPNEKLFF
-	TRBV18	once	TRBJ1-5	CASSPPGEANQPQHF
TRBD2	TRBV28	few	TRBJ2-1	CASSLEGSGDYNEQFF
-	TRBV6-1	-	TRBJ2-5	CASSELEQTQYF
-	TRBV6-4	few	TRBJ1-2	CASRVTESRGYTF
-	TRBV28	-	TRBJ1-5	CASSFPPTYSNQPQHF
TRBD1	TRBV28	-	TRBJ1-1	CASHDRGPTEAFF
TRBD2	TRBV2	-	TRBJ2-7	CASRTSGYYEQYF
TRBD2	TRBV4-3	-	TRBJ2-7	CASSQGLLAGVYEQYF
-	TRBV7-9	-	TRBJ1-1	CASRADRHTEAFF
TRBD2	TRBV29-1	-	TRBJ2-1	CSVPGLAGGGEQFF
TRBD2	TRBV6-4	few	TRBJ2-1	CASRGGSGVEFF
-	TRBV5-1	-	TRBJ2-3	CASSLVGPPGDDTQYF
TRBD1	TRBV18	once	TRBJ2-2	CASSPRGSGTANTGELFF
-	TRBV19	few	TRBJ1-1	CASSDSGEAFF
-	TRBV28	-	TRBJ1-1	CASSLGGLRTEAFF
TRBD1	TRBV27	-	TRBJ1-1	CASSEGQGYNTEAFF
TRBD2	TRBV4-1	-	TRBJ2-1	CASSQARLAAVLHEQFF